This passage covers 20 T cell receptor beta chains from one sample sequenced in a study of blood T cell repertoires in COVID-19. TCRdb's copy holds only in-frame clones and misses some; the assay was immunoSEQ multiplex PCR. The sample holds roughly 64,000 clones, 80% to 90% seen once. Sequencing used peripheral blood. Receptors were obtained from a man aged 45-65 years with active COVID-19.

Only one count was recorded for this clone. V is TRBV21-1 and J is TRBJ1-1; TRBD1, the D gene given by the table, was not confirmed from the DNA. TRBV21-1 is a documented pseudogene. The CDR3 length is 15 residues. CDR3 protein: CASSASTGLNTEAFF. CDR3 nucleotides: TGTGCCAGCAGCGCCTCGACAGGGCTGAACACTGAAGCTTTCTTT.

This rearrangement joins TRBV7-2 to TRBJ2-5; D possibly corresponds to TRBD2 (6 bases). V shed 2 bases and J shed 5 bases, with 9 bases lying between them. Germline V CDR1 and CDR2: SGHTA, FQGNSA. The CDR3 is 13 residues long. CDR3 in DNA: TGTGCCAGCAGCTTAAATCGGGGGGAGACCCAGTACTTC. It yields the protein CASSLNRGETQYF.

The J gene is TRBJ2-5, the V gene TRBV7-9; 10 bases map to TRBD1. The CDR3 covers 13 residues. Germline-derived CDR1 and CDR2 are SEHNR and FQNEAQ (reference sequence). V was pared by 5 bases and J by 5 bases, with 2 bases of the junction left unmatched. This CDR3 is CASSGTGVETQYF. In DNA, the CDR3 is TGTGCCAGCAGCGGGACAGGGGTTGAGACCCAGTACTTC.

The chain joins TRBV7-9 to TRBJ2-3; 14 bases line up with TRBD2. Trimming removed 4 bases from V and 8 bases from J; junction bases left unmatched: 8. CDR3 length: 16 residues. Germline assignment: CDR1 SEHNR and CDR2 FQNEAQ (reference sequence). For the CDR3, the DNA is TGTGCCAGCAGCTCCGGACTAGCGGGAGGACGCCTTACGCAGTATTTT. It codes for CASSSGLAGGRLTQYF.

The CDR3 DNA reads as TGTGCCAGCAGCTTAGGGACAGTCAAATCCTTTCGCACAGATACGCAGTATTTT. Translating it yields CASSLGTVKSFRTDTQYF. The J gene is TRBJ2-3, the V gene TRBV7-9; TRBD1 might be the D (6 bases). V lost 1 base, J lost 1 base, and 18 bases lay in between. This CDR3 has 18 residues. CDR1 is SEHNR and CDR2 is FQNEAQ in the germline V gene (reference sequence).

The chain combines TRBV28 with TRBJ2-5, with TRBD2 matching 8 bases. The germline V gene has CDR1 MDHEN and CDR2 SYDVKM. This CDR3 contains 14 residues. With V trimmed by 6 bases and J by 2 bases, 5 bases remained unmatched. The CDR3, as DNA: TGTGCCAGCAGCCCGGGAGGGCAGCAAGAGACCCAGTACTTC. Its protein is CASSPGGQQETQYF.

Relative to its sample, this clone is medium-sized. The CDR3 bases are TGTGCCAGCAGCCCGAGGGCTAACTATGGCTACACCTTC. This codes for CASSPRANYGYTF. The V and J genes are TRBV3-1 (or the pseudogene TRBV3-2) and TRBJ1-2; the D is unclear. Germline CDR1 and CDR2: LGHDT and YNNKEL (reference sequence). The V end lost 4 bases, the J end lost 0 bases, and 6 bases lay between the germline ends. This CDR3 region has 13 residues.

This clone was counted a single time. The chain joins TRBV5-6 to TRBJ2-5; tentative D call: TRBD1 (6 bases). This CDR3 comprises 13 residues. Trimming took 3 bases from V and 1 from J, leaving 7 bases between them. Germline lookup yields CDR1 SGHDT and CDR2 YYEEEE. CDR3 region: CASSWDTQETQYF. The CDR3 bases are TGTGCCAGCAGCTGGGACACCCAAGAGACCCAGTACTTC. The full variable domain, in which reference TRBV5-6 and TRBJ2-5 provide the parts outside the CDR3, is DAGVTQSPTHLIKTRGQQVTLRCSPKSGHDTVSWYQQALGQGPQFIFQYYEEEERQRGNFPDRFSGHQFPNYSSELNVNALLLGDSALYLCASSWDTQETQYFGPGTRLLVL.

A single count supports this clone. This sample includes further DNA sequences coding for the same CDR3. The rearrangement links TRBV6-5 to TRBJ1-2; D is unclear. The V and J ends lost 3 bases and 5 bases respectively, with 10 bases between them. CDR1 and CDR2 from the germline V gene are MNHEY and SVGAGI. The CDR3 runs to 13 residues. CDR3 DNA: TGTGCCAGCAGTTATTCCGACTTATATGGCTACACCTTC. As protein: CASSYSDLYGYTF.

V and J are TRBV24-1 and TRBJ2-7; no reliable D call. V lost 8 bases and J 2 bases, leaving 12 bases between the germline ends. Germline V gene sequence: CDR1 KGHDR, CDR2 SFDVKD. The CDR3 runs 13 residues. The CDR3 DNA follows: TGTGCCACCATTCTGACTGAGACCTACGAGCAGTACTTC. Amino acids: CATILTETYEQYF.

The gene calls are TRBV24-1 and TRBJ2-5; 8 nucleotides agree with TRBD1. The V gene's germline CDR1 is KGHDR and CDR2 SFDVKD. J gave up 2 bases and V 3 bases, and 4 bases lay outside the gene matches. This CDR3 region has 15 residues. CDR3 nucleotide sequence: TGTGCCACCAGTGATCCGTGGACAGGGCAAGAGACCCAGTACTTC. Translating it yields CATSDPWTGQETQYF.

The rearrangement joins TRBV18 to TRBJ2-3; TRBD2 might be the D (5 bases). Germline V gene lookup returns CDR1 KGHSH and CDR2 LQKENI. This CDR3 spans 14 amino acids. Between the trimmed V and J ends, which lost 6 bases and 1 base, there was a span of 11 bases. The chain's CDR3 is CASSLDWGTDTQYF. Here the CDR3 DNA reads TGTGCCAGCTCCCTGGACTGGGGCACAGATACGCAGTATTTT. The variable domain in full, with the rest retrieved from reference TRBV18 and TRBJ2-3, is NAGVMQNPRHLVRRRGQEARLRCSPMKGHSHVYWYRQLPEEGLKFMVYLQKENIIDESGMPKERFSAEFPKEGPSILRIQQVVRGDSAAYFCASSLDWGTDTQYFGPGTRLTVL.

This clone was counted once. At one end the junction does not follow the germline gene, possibly because of a read error. The chain combines TRBV18 with TRBJ2-2, with a tentative D call TRBD2 (5 bases). CDR1 KGHSH and CDR2 LQKENI come from the germline V gene. The CDR3 consists of 18 residues. CDR3 sequence (DNA): TGTGCCAGCTCTCCACGAGGGCCAACTGTAACGAACACCGGGGAGCTGTTTTTT. Protein: CASSPRGPTVTNTGELFF.

This chain joins TRBV11-2 and TRBJ2-1; D may be TRBD2 (5 bases). Trimming removed 4 bases at V and 5 bases at J, with 18 bases between. Germline V gene sequence: CDR1 SGHAT, CDR2 FQNNGV. The CDR3 is made up of 16 amino acids. In DNA, the CDR3 is TGTGCCAGCAGCTCAATTAGAGGGAGTCTTCACAATGAGCAGTTCTTC. Translating it yields CASSSIRGSLHNEQFF.

The chain couples TRBV28 to TRBJ2-5, with 8 bases lining up with TRBD1. Germline loops: CDR1 MDHEN, CDR2 SYDVKM. CDR3 length equals 17 residues. Trimming at V came to 5 bases and at J to 0 bases, leaving 11 bases not matched to a gene. CDR3 in DNA: TGTGCCAGCAGTCTTCCAACGGACAGGGAGTACCAAGAGACCCAGTACTTC. It codes for CASSLPTDREYQETQYF.

The chain recombines TRBV30 with TRBJ2-5; 7 positions agree with TRBD2. The CDR3 contains 14 residues. Germline V gene sequence: CDR1 GTSNPN, CDR2 SVGIG (reference sequence). V was clipped by 3 bases and J by 1 base; unmatched bases: 5. CDR3 DNA sequence: TGTGCCTGGAGCCGGGCTAGCGGCCAAGAGACCCAGTACTTC. The encoded protein is CAWSRASGQETQYF. Supplemented by reference TRBV30 and TRBJ2-5, the full variable domain reads SQTIHQWPATLVQPVGSPLSLECTVEGTSNPNLYWYRQAAGRGLQLLFYSVGIGQISSEVPQNLSASRPQDRQFILSSKKLLLSDSGFYLCAWSRASGQETQYFGPGTRLLVL.

J is TRBJ1-2 and V is TRBV7-8, with D unresolved. Germline CDR1 reads SGHVS; CDR2 reads FQNEAQ. Trimming cost V 6 bases and J 8 bases, with 19 bases left between them. This CDR3 contains 14 residues. Written as DNA, the CDR3 is TGTGCCAGCAGACCACGAGGGTACCTTCTAGGCTACACCTTC. As protein: CASRPRGYLLGYTF.

The J gene is TRBJ2-3, the V gene TRBV11-2; D is perhaps TRBD2 (5 bases). The CDR3 covers 16 residues. Germline V CDR1 and CDR2: SGHAT, FQNNGV. Trimming took off 4 bases at V and 1 base at J, with 15 bases between the two ends. The chain's CDR3 is CASSSQISGGTDTQYF. The CDR3 DNA is TGTGCCAGCAGCTCCCAAATTTCCGGGGGCACAGATACGCAGTATTTT.

This rearrangement joins TRBV28 to TRBJ1-1, with D perhaps matching TRBD1 (5 bases). The length of the CDR3 is 15 residues. V lost 6 bases to trimming and J lost 2 bases, with 16 bases between them. From germline, CDR1 is MDHEN and CDR2 SYDVKM. DNA of the CDR3: TGTGCCAGCAGCCTGGACACCAGGCCAAACACTGAAGCTTTCTTT. It yields the protein CASSLDTRPNTEAFF.

The V call is TRBV4-1, the J call TRBJ2-7; 8 nucleotides match TRBD1. With 1 base clipped from V and 2 bases from J, the junction kept 7 bases outside the gene matches. Germline V gene sequence: CDR1 MGHRA, CDR2 YSYEKL. The CDR3 length is 16 residues. The CDR3 region is CASSQVGTGRAYEQYF. In DNA, the CDR3 is TGCGCCAGCAGCCAAGTGGGGACAGGAAGGGCCTACGAGCAGTACTTC.